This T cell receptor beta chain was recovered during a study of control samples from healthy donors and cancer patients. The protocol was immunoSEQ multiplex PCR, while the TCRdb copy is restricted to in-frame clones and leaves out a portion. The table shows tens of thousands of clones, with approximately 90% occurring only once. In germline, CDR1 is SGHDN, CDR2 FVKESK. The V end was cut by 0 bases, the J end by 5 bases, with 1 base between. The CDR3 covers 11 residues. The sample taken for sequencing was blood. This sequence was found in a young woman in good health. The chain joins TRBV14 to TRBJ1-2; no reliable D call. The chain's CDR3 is CASSQDYGYTF. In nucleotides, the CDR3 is TGTGCCAGCAGCCAAGATTATGGCTACACCTTC.